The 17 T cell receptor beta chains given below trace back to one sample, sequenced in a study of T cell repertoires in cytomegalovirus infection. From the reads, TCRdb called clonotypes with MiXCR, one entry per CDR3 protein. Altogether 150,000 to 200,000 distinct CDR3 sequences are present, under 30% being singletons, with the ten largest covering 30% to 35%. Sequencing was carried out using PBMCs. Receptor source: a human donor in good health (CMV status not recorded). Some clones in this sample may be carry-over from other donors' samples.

CDR3 in DNA: TGTGCCAGCAGCTTAGAGCACGGGGAGCTGTTTTTT. Its protein product is CASSLEHGELFF. V gene TRBV7-9 combines with J gene TRBJ2-2; D ambiguous. The CDR3 is made up of 12 amino acids. V was shortened by 1 base and J by 7 bases, with 4 bases between the two germline ends. Germline V lookup: CDR1 SEHNR, CDR2 FQNEAQ (reference sequence).

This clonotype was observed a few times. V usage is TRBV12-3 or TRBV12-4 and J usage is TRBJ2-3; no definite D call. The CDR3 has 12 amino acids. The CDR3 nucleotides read TGTGGAAGTGCCCTAGGGCCAGATACGCAGTATTTT. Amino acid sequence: CGSALGPDTQYF.

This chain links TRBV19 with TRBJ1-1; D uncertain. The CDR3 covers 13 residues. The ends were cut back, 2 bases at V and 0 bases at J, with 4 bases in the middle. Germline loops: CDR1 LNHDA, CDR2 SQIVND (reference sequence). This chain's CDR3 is CASSISMNTEAFF. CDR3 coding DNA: TGTGCCAGTAGTATATCGATGAACACTGAAGCTTTCTTT.

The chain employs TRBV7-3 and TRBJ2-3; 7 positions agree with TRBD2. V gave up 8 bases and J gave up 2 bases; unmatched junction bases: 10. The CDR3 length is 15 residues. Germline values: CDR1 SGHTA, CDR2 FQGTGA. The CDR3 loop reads CASAGMGGYTDTQYF. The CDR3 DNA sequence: TGTGCCAGCGCTGGCATGGGGGGGTACACAGATACGCAGTATTTT.

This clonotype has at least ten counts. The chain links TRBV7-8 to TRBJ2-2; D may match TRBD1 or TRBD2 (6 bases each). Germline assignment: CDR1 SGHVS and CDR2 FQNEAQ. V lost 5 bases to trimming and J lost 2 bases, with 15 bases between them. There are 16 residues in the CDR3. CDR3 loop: CASSPGAGQNTGELFF. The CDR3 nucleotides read TGTGCCAGCAGCCCCGGGGCGGGACAAAACACCGGGGAGCTGTTTTTT.

The CDR3 spells CSARDRMGRGGTEAFF. The DNA for the CDR3 is TGCAGTGCTAGAGATCGGATGGGCAGGGGGGGCACTGAAGCTTTCTTT. This rearrangement joins TRBV20-1 to TRBJ1-1, with 7 bases aligning to TRBD1. The CDR3 spans 16 residues. V dropped 0 bases and J dropped 4; count of bases not matched to a gene: 11. Germline-derived CDR1 and CDR2 are DFQATT and SNEGSKA (reference sequence).

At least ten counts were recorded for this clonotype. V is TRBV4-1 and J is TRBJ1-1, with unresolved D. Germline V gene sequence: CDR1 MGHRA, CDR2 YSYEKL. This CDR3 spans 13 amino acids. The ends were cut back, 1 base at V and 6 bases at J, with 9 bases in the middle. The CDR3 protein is CASSQVSNAEAFF. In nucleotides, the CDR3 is TGCGCCAGCAGCCAAGTCAGTAATGCTGAAGCTTTCTTT.

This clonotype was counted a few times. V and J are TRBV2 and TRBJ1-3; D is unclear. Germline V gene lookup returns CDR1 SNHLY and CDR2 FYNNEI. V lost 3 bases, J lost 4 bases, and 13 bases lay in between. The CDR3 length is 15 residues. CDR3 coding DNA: TGTGCCAGCAGTGATTACGGGGTCCGGGGAAACACCATATATTTT. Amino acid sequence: CASSDYGVRGNTIYF.

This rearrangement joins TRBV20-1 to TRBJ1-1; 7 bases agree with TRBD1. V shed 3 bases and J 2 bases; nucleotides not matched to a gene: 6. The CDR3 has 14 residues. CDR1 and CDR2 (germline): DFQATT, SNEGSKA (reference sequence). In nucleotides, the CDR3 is TGCAGTGCTAGGTGGGGACAGCTTAACACTGAAGCTTTCTTT. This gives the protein CSARWGQLNTEAFF.

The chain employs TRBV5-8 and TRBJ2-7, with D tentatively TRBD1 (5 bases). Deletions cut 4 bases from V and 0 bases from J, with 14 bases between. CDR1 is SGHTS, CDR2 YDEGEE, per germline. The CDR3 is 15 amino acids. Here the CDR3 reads CASSTLDSYSYEQYF. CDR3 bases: TGTGCCAGCAGCACCCTTGACAGTTACTCCTACGAGCAGTACTTC.

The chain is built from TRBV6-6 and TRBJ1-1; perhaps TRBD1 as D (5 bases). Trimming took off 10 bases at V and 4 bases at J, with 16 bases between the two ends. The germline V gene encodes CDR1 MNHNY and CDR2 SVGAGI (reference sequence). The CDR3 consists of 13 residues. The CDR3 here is CATREGLGTEAFF. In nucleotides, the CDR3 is TGTGCCACCAGGGAGGGTCTGGGCACTGAAGCTTTCTTT.

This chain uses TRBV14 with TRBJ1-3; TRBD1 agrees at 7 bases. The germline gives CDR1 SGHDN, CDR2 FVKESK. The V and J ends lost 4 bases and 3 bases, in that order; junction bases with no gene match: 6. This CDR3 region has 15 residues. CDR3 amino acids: CASSRRTGHGNTIYF. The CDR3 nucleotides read TGTGCCAGCAGCCGACGGACAGGTCATGGAAACACCATATATTTT.

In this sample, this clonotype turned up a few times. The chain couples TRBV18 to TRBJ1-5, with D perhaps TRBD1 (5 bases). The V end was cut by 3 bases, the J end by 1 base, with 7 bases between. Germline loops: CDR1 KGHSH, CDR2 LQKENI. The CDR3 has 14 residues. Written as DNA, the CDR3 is TGTGCCAGCTCACCGGAGGGGAGCAATCAGCCCCAGCATTTT. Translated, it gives CASSPEGSNQPQHF.

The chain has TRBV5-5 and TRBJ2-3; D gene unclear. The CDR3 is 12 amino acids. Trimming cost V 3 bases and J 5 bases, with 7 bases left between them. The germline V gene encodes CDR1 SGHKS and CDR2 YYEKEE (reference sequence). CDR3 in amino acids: CASSSQRDTQYF. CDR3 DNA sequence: TGTGCCAGCAGCTCTCAGAGAGATACGCAGTATTTT.

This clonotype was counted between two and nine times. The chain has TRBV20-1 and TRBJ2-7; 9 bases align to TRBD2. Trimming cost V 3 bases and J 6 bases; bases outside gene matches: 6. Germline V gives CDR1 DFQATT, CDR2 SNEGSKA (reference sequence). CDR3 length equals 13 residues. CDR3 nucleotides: TGCAGTGCTAGCGTATCGGGACTAGCCGAGCAGTACTTC. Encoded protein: CSASVSGLAEQYF.

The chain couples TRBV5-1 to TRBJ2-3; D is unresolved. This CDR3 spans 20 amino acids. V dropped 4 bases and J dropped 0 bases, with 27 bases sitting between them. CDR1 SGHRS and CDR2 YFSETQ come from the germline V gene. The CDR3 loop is CASSPRPSVTLRASTDTQYF. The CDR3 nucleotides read TGCGCCAGCAGCCCAAGACCCTCTGTTACTCTTCGTGCTAGCACAGATACGCAGTATTTT.

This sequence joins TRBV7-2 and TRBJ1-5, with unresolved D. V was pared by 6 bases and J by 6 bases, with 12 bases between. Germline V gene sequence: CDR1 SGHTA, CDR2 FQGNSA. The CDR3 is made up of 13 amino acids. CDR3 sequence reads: CASSRSRGQPQHF. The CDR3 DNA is TGTGCCAGCAGTCGCAGCAGAGGTCAGCCCCAGCATTTT.